The rows below give T cell receptor beta chains drawn from one sample of a study of cytomegalovirus exposure and HLA in healthy donors. Sequenced by immunoSEQ multiplex PCR; TCRdb stores in-frame clones only, minus some. The sample lists roughly 160,000 clones, roughly 80% occurring once. Sequencing was carried out using PBMCs. These receptors were collected from a man aged 30 to 45 in good health and CMV-seronegative. Each CDR3 is given with its conserved first and last residue.

TRBJ2-7 TRBV5-6 CASSLGTGLAGWYEQYF
TRBJ2-5 TRBV6-6 CASSSGLAGVETQYF
TRBJ1-1 TRBV10-2 CATQGFTEAFF
TRBJ2-7 TRBV11-2 CASRLAYEQYF
TRBJ2-1 TRBV19 CASSIVGGAGGGYGQFF
TRBJ2-5 TRBV5-1 CASSLAGREGGSETQYF
TRBJ2-7 TRBV18 CASSPPRGSERSYEQYF
TRBJ2-1 TRBV6-5 CASSSRTDEQFF
TRBJ2-7 TRBV20-1 CSAAGDYEQYF
TRBJ2-1 TRBV11-1 CASSHSGRQYNEQFF
TRBJ2-7 TRBV19 CASSIGGGASYEQYF
TRBJ1-2 TRBV7-9 CASSLAEAGGYGYTF
TRBJ2-5 TRBV7-2 CASRAGLEQETQYF
TRBJ2-3 TRBV19 CASSTLGRDTDTQYF
TRBJ2-2 TRBV27 CASSFFQYTGELFF
TRBJ2-7 TRBV7-9 CASSGTGGINYEQYF
TRBJ2-2 TRBV5-4 CASSLGAGQANTGELFF
TRBJ1-1 TRBV6-6 CASSYSQGPGTEAFF
TRBJ2-3 TRBV28 CASSEQVTDTQYF
TRBJ2-1 TRBV6-6 CASSYSFVDEQFF
TRBJ1-2 TRBV14 CASSRGYGYTF
TRBJ2-5 TRBV7-2 CASSLGQYQETQYF
TRBJ2-1 TRBV5-1 CASSLGGQGYNEQFF
TRBJ2-2 TRBV11-1 CASRSLTREGPRAGELFF
TRBJ2-1 TRBV6-5 CASSTTGSSYNEQFF
TRBJ2-7 TRBV6-6 CASIAESYEQYF
TRBJ2-7 TRBV29-1 CSVGTSGTSEQYF